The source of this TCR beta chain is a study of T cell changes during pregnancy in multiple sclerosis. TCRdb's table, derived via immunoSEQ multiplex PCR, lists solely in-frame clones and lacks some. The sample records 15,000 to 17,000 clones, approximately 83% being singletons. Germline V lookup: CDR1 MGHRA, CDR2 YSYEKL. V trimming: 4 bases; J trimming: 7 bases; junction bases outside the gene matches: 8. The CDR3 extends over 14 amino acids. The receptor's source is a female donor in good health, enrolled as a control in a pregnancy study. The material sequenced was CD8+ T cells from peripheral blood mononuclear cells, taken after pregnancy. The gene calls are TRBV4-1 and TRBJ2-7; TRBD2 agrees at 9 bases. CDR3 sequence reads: CASSPTRGGSEQYF. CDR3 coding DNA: TGCGCCAGCAGCCCCACGCGGGGGGGGAGTGAGCAGTACTTC.